What follows are 3 T cell receptor beta chains derived from one specimen sequenced in a study of shared clonotypes between healthy human individuals. Clones were sequenced by immunoSEQ multiplex PCR, and TCRdb holds only the in-frame ones, with some missing. The data show fewer than 3 million clones, with 85% to 95% seen just once and 0.37% held by the top ten. Sequenced: naive CD4+ T cells from PBMCs. Subset given: CD45RA+ positively selected. The receptor set was obtained from a man aged 18 to 29 in good health. Some clones in this sample may be carry-over from other donors' samples.

The chain couples TRBV27 to TRBJ2-7, with D unclear. This CDR3 has 13 residues. V lost 5 bases and J 0 bases, leaving 8 bases between the germline ends. Germline CDR1 and CDR2: MNHEY and SMNVEV (reference sequence). The CDR3 here is CASSPYNSYEQYF. CDR3 in DNA: TGTGCCAGCAGTCCATATAACTCCTACGAGCAGTACTTC.

The chain employs TRBV6-1 and TRBJ1-1; 9 bases match TRBD1. This CDR3 is 13 amino acids long. Germline V CDR1 and CDR2: MNHNS, SASEGT. Losses at the gene ends were 2 bases for V and 9 bases for J; bases not matched to a gene: 4. CDR3 sequence: CASSESGQGQAFF. CDR3 DNA sequence: TGTGCCAGCAGTGAATCGGGACAGGGCCAAGCTTTCTTT.

The rearrangement links TRBV7-8 to TRBJ2-7, with a possible D match to TRBD1 (6 bases). Between the trimmed V and J ends, which lost 3 bases and 1 base, there was a span of 13 bases. This CDR3 comprises 15 residues. CDR1 SGHVS and CDR2 FQNEAQ come from the germline V gene. The CDR3 DNA follows: TGTGCCAGCAGCTTGAGAGGGGGTATTTCCTACGAGCAGTACTTC. Amino acids: CASSLRGGISYEQYF.